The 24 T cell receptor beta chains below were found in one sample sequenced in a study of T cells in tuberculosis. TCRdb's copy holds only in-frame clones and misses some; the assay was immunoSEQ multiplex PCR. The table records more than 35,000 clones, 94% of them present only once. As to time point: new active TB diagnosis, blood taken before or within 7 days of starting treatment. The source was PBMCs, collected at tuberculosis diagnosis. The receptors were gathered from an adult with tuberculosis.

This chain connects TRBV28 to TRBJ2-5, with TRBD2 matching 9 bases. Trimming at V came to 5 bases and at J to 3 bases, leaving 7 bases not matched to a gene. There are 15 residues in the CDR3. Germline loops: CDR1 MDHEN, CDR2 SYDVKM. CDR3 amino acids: CASSHGTSRKETQYF. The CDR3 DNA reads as TGTGCCAGCAGTCACGGGACTAGCCGAAAAGAGACCCAGTACTTC.

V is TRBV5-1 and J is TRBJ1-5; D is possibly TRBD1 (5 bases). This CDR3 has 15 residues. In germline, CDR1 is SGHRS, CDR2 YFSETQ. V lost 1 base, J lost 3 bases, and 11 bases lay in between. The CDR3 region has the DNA TGCGCCAGCAGCTTGTCAAGCGGGGCCAATCAGCCCCAGCATTTT. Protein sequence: CASSLSSGANQPQHF.

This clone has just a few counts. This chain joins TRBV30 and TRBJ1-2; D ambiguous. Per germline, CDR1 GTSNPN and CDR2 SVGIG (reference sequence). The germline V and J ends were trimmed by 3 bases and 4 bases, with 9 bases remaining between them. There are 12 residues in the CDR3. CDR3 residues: CAWSPRGYGYTF. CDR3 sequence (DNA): TGTGCCTGGAGCCCCCGCGGCTATGGCTACACCTTC.

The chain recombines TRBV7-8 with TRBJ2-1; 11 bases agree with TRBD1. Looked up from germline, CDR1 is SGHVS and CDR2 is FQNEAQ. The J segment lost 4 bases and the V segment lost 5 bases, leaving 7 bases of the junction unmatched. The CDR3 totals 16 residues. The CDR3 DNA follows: TGTGCCAGCAGCCTACGGACAGGGGGCTGGTACAATGAGCAGTTCTTC. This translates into CASSLRTGGWYNEQFF.

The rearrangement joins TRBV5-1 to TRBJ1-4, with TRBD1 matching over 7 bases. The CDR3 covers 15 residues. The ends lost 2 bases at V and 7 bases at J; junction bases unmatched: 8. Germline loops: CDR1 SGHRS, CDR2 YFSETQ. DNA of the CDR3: TGCGCCAGCAGCTTCGATTCGACAGGGTCTGAAAAACTGTTTTTT. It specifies CASSFDSTGSEKLFF.

The CDR3 nucleotides read TGTGCCAGCAGTTACAGCAGCAATCAGCCCCAGCATTTT. Residues: CASSYSSNQPQHF. The chain employs TRBV6-6 and TRBJ1-5; D uncertain. The CDR3 runs 13 residues. Germline values: CDR1 MNHNY, CDR2 SVGAGI (reference sequence). The V and J ends lost 2 bases and 1 base respectively, with 3 bases between them.

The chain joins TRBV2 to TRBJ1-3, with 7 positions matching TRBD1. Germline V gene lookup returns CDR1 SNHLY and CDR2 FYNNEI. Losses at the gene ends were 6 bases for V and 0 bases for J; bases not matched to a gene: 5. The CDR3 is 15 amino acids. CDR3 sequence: CASSLRTGSGNTIYF. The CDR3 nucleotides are TGTGCCAGCAGCCTCCGGACAGGCTCTGGAAACACCATATATTTT.

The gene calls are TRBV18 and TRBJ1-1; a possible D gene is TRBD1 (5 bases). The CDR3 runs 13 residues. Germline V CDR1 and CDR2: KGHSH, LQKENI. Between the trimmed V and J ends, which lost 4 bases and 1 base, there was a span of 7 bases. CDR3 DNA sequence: TGTGCCAGCTCACTAGGACAGAACACTGAAGCTTTCTTT. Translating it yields CASSLGQNTEAFF.

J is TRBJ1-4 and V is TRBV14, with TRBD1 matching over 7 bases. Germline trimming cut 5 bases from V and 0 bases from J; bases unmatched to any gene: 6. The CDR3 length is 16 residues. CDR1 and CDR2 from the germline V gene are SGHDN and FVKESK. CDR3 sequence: CASSKQGKSTNEKLFF. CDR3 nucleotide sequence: TGTGCCAGCAGCAAACAGGGGAAATCAACTAATGAAAAACTGTTTTTT. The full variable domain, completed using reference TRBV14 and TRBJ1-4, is EAGVTQFPSHSVIEKGQTVTLRCDPISGHDNLYWYRRVMGKEIKFLLHFVKESKQDESGMPNNRFLAERTGGTYSTLKVQPAELEDSGVYFCASSKQGKSTNEKLFFGSGTQLSVL.

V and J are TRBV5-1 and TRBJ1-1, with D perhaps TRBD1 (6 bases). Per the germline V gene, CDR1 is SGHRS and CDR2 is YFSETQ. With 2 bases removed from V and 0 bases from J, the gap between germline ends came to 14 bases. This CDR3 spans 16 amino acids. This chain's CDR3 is CASSLRDTSMNTEAFF. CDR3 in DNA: TGCGCCAGCAGCTTACGGGACACTTCTATGAACACTGAAGCTTTCTTT.

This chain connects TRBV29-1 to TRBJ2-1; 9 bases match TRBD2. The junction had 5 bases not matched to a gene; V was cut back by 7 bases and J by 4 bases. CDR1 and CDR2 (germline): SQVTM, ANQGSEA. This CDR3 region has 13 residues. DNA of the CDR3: TGCAGCGCCGCGGGGGGGGCTTACAATGAGCAGTTCTTC. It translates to CSAAGGAYNEQFF.

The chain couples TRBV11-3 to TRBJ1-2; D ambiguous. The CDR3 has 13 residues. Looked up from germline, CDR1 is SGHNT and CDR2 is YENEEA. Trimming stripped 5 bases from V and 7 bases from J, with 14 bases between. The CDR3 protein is CASSTGSGFGYTF. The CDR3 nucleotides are TGTGCCAGCAGCACGGGTAGTGGATTTGGCTACACCTTC. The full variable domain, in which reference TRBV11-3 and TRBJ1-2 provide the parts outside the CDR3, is EAGVVQSPRYKIIEKKQPVAFWCNPISGHNTLYWYLQNLGQGPELLIRYENEEAVDDSQLPKDRFSAERLKGVDSTLKIQPAELGDSAVYLCASSTGSGFGYTFGSGTRLTVV.

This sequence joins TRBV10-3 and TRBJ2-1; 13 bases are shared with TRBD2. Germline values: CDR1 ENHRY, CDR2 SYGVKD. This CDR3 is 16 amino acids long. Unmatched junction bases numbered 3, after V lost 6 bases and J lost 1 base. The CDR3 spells CAIRGTSGESYNEQFF. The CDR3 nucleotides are TGTGCCATCAGAGGGACTAGCGGGGAGTCCTACAATGAGCAGTTCTTC.

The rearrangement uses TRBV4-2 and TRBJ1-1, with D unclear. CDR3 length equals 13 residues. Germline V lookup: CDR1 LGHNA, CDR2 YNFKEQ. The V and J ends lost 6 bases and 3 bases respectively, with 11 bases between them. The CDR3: CASSLTRHTEAFF. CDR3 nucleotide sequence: TGTGCCAGCAGTTTGACTCGACACACTGAAGCTTTCTTT.

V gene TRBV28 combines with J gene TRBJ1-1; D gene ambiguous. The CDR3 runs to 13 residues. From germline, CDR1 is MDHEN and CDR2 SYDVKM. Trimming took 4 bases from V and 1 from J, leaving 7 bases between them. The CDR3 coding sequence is TGTGCCAGCAGTTCCCCCTCGAACACTGAAGCTTTCTTT. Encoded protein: CASSSPSNTEAFF.

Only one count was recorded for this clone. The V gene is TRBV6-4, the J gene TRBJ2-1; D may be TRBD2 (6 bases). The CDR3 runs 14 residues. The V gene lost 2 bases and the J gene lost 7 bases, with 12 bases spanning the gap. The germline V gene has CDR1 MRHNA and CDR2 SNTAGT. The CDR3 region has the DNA TGTGCCAGCAGTGACCCCAGCGGAGGGAATGAGCAGTTCTTC. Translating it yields CASSDPSGGNEQFF.

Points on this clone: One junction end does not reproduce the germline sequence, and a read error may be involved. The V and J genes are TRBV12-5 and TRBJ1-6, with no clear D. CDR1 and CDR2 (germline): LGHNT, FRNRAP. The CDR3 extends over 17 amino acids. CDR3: CASGLVVGASFNSPLHF. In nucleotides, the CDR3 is TGTGCTAGTGGTTTGGTAGTCGGAGCCTCCTTTAATTCACCCCTCCACTTT.

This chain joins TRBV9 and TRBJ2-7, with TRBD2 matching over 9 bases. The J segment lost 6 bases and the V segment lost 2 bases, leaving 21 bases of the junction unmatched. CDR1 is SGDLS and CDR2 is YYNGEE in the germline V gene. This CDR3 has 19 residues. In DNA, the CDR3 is TGTGCCAGCAGCGTGGGTCGAATAGCGGGGGATCTTCGGTCAGGCGAGCAGTACTTC. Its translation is CASSVGRIAGDLRSGEQYF.

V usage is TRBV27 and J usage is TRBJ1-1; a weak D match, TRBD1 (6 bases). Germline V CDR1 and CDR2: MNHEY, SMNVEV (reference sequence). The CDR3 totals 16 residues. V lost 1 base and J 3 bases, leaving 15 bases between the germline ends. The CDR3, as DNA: TGTGCCAGCAGTTTATTATATAGGGGGAGCGACACTGAAGCTTTCTTT. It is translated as CASSLLYRGSDTEAFF.

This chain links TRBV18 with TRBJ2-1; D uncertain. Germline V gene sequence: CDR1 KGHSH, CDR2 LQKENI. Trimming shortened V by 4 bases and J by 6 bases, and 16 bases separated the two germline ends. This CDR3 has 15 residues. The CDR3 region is CASSLDKTGSNEQFF. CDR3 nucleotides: TGTGCCAGCTCACTCGACAAGACCGGTTCCAATGAGCAGTTCTTC.

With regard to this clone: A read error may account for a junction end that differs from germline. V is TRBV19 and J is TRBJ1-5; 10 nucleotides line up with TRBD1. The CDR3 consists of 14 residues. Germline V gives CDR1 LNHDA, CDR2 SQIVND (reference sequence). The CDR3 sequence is CASTPGQGNPPQHF. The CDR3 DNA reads TGTGCCAGTACCCCGGGACAGGGGAATCCGCCCCAGCATTTT.

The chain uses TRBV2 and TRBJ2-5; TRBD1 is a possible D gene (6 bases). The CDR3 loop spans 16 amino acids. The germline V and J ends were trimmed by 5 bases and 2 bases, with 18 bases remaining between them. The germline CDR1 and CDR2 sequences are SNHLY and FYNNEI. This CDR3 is CASSQSIPGQQETQYF. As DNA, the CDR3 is TGTGCCAGCAGTCAATCAATACCGGGACAACAAGAGACCCAGTACTTC.

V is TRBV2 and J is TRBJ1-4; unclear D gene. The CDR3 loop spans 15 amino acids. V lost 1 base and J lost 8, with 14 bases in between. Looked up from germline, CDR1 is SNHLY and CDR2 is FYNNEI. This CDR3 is CASSEGGARGEKLFF. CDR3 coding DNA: TGTGCCAGCAGTGAAGGAGGCGCCCGAGGAGAAAAACTGTTTTTT.

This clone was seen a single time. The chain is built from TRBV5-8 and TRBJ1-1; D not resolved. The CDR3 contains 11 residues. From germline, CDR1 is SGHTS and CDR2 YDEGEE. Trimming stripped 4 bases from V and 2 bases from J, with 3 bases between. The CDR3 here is CASSLNTEAFF. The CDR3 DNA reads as TGTGCCAGCAGCCTTAACACTGAAGCTTTCTTT.